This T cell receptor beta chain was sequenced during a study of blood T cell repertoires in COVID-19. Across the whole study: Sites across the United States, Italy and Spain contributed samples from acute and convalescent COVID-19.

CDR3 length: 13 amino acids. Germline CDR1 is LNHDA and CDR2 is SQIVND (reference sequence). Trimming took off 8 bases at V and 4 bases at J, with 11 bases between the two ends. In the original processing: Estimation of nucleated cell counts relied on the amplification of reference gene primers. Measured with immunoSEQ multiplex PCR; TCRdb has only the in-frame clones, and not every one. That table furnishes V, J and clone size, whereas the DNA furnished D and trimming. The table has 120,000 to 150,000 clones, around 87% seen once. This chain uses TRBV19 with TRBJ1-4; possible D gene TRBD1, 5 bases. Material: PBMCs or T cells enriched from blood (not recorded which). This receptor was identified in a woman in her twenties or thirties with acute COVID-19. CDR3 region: CASEAGNNEKLFF. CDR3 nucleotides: TGTGCCAGTGAGGCAGGGAATAATGAAAAACTGTTTTTT.